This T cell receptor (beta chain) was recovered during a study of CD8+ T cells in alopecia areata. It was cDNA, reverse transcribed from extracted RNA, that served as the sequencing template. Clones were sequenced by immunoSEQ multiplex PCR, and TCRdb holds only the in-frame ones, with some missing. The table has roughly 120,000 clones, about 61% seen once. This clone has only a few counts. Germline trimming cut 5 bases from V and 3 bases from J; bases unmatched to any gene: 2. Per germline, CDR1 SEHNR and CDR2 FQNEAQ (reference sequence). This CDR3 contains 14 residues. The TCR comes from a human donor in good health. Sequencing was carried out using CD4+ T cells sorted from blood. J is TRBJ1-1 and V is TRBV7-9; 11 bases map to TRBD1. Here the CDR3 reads CASSRGQGDTEAFF. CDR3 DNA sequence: TGTGCCAGCAGCAGGGGACAGGGGGACACTGAAGCTTTCTTT.